The 22 T cell receptor beta chains in this list originate from one sample, sequenced in a study of cytomegalovirus exposure and HLA in healthy donors. PCR involved 60 Vbeta and 13 Jbeta primers. The data were produced by immunoSEQ multiplex PCR, yet TCRdb's version contains in-frame clones alone and is incomplete. The table shows about 130,000 clones, with around 85% occurring only once. The sample consisted of PBMCs. The receptor source for this set is a boy aged 5 to 17 in good health and CMV-seronegative.

The V gene is TRBV4-1, the J gene TRBJ2-7; 13 nucleotides line up with TRBD2. The CDR3 has 17 amino acids. The trim removed 4 bases at V and 1 base at J, leaving 7 bases unmatched. Germline CDR1 MGHRA, CDR2 YSYEKL. CDR3 residues: CASSRTMGLAGSYEQYF. The CDR3 DNA sequence: TGCGCCAGCAGCCGCACCATGGGACTAGCGGGGTCCTACGAGCAGTACTTC.

This clone was observed a single time. This chain connects TRBV19 to TRBJ1-5; TRBD1 matches 8 bases. The ends lost 7 bases at V and 1 base at J; junction bases unmatched: 12. Per the germline V gene, CDR1 is LNHDA and CDR2 is SQIVND (reference sequence). The CDR3 runs 17 residues. Here the CDR3 reads CASNQGAWEKSNQPQHF. CDR3 coding DNA: TGTGCCAGTAACCAGGGGGCATGGGAAAAGAGCAATCAGCCCCAGCATTTT.

V and J are TRBV4-1 and TRBJ1-5; 7 bases line up with TRBD1. This CDR3 region has 16 residues. CDR1 and CDR2 from the germline V gene are MGHRA and YSYEKL. V trimming: 4 bases; J trimming: 3 bases; junction bases outside the gene matches: 9. Written as DNA, the CDR3 is TGCGCCAGCAGCCCGTGGCAGGGGGATTACAATCAGCCCCAGCATTTT. This codes for CASSPWQGDYNQPQHF.

This sequence joins TRBV25-1 and TRBJ2-5; 7 bases are a match to TRBD1. Germline V gene lookup returns CDR1 MGHDK and CDR2 SYGVNS. The CDR3 spans 14 residues. V gave up 1 base and J gave up 3 bases; unmatched junction bases: 2. The CDR3 coding sequence is TGTGCCAGCAGTGAATGGGGGACAGAAGAGACCCAGTACTTC. Translation gives CASSEWGTEETQYF.

The chain joins TRBV4-3 to TRBJ2-4, with 7 bases that match TRBD1. CDR3 length equals 11 residues. V gave up 3 bases and J gave up 14 bases; unmatched junction bases: 4. Germline lookup yields CDR1 LGHNA and CDR2 YSLEER. Here the CDR3 DNA reads TGCGCCAGCAGCCAGACAGGGCGAAAGTACTTC. Protein: CASSQTGRKYF.

The chain combines TRBV7-2 with TRBJ2-7, with TRBD1 as a possible D gene (6 bases). The V gene's germline CDR1 is SGHTA and CDR2 FQGNSA. The CDR3 covers 14 residues. V lost 6 bases, J lost 1 base, and 13 bases lay in between. CDR3 sequence: CASRETGRSYEQYF. The DNA for the CDR3 is TGTGCCAGCAGGGAGACAGGTCGTTCCTACGAGCAGTACTTC.

The chain carries TRBV2 and TRBJ1-1; 8 nucleotides agree with TRBD1. This CDR3 is built from 14 residues. Losses at the gene ends were 5 bases for V and 2 bases for J; bases not matched to a gene: 4. CDR1 is SNHLY and CDR2 is FYNNEI in the germline V gene. The CDR3 region has the DNA TGTGCCAGCAGTCGACAGGGGAGTAACACTGAAGCTTTCTTT. Translating gives CASSRQGSNTEAFF.

The gene calls are TRBV6-6 and TRBJ2-6, with a weak D call TRBD2 (5 bases). This CDR3 region has 16 residues. V was trimmed by 6 bases and J by 0 bases, leaving 12 bases between them. Germline V gene data show CDR1 as MNHNY and CDR2 as SVGAGI (reference sequence). The CDR3: CASSPRTASGANVLTF. CDR3 DNA: TGTGCCAGCAGCCCGCGGACTGCCTCTGGGGCCAACGTCCTGACTTTC.

V and J are TRBV7-6 and TRBJ2-7, with TRBD1 matching over 7 bases. Germline lookup yields CDR1 SGHVS and CDR2 FNYEAQ. The V and J ends lost 1 base and 3 bases, in that order; junction bases with no gene match: 3. The CDR3 has 14 residues. The CDR3 spells CASSLVGGGYEQYF. The CDR3 DNA reads TGTGCCAGCAGCTTAGTAGGGGGCGGCTACGAGCAGTACTTC.

The chain uses TRBV27 and TRBJ2-1; 14 positions match TRBD2. Trimming took 2 bases from V and 7 from J; bases not matched to a gene: 1. Germline-derived CDR1 and CDR2 are MNHEY and SMNVEV (reference sequence). The CDR3 runs 15 residues. CDR3 sequence reads: CASSLGTSGRNEQFF. The CDR3 nucleotides are TGTGCCAGCAGTTTAGGGACTAGCGGGAGAAATGAGCAGTTCTTC.

The chain links TRBV11-3 to TRBJ2-7; D is perhaps TRBD1 (5 bases). The germline gives CDR1 SGHNT, CDR2 YENEEA. The CDR3 loop spans 16 amino acids. The V and J ends lost 1 base and 6 bases respectively, with 19 bases between them. CDR3 nucleotides: TGTGCCAGCAGCTTAGGGGGCGCTACGGGCGGAACCGAGCAGTACTTC. Translation gives CASSLGGATGGTEQYF.

The chain combines TRBV6-1 with TRBJ1-1; D not certain. Germline CDR1 MNHNS, CDR2 SASEGT. The germline V and J ends were trimmed by 5 bases and 0 bases, with 4 bases remaining between them. The CDR3 runs to 12 residues. CDR3 nucleotides: TGTGCCAGCAGTTTCTTGAACACTGAAGCTTTCTTT. Amino acids: CASSFLNTEAFF.

This chain links TRBV2 with TRBJ2-5; 9 nucleotides line up with TRBD1. The CDR3 has 14 amino acids. Germline assignment: CDR1 SNHLY and CDR2 FYNNEI. Losses at the gene ends were 5 bases for V and 3 bases for J; bases not matched to a gene: 4. CDR3 loop: CASSPDRGEETQYF. Here the CDR3 DNA reads TGTGCCAGCAGTCCCGACAGGGGGGAAGAGACCCAGTACTTC.

V usage is TRBV19 and J usage is TRBJ2-7, with D perhaps TRBD2 (6 bases). Germline loops: CDR1 LNHDA, CDR2 SQIVND (reference sequence). The CDR3 contains 15 residues. The germline V and J ends were trimmed by 1 base and 1 base, with 11 bases remaining between them. As DNA, the CDR3 is TGTGCCAGTAGTATAGTGGGGGGTCTATCCTACGAGCAGTACTTC. This gives the protein CASSIVGGLSYEQYF.

This chain uses TRBV2 with TRBJ2-2; TRBD1 aligns across 12 bases. J lost 6 bases, V lost 8 bases, and 4 bases had no gene match. From germline, CDR1 is SNHLY and CDR2 FYNNEI. The CDR3 totals 14 residues. CDR3 DNA sequence: TGTGCCAGCCGGGACAGGGGGCAGGCCGGGGAGCTGTTTTTT. This codes for CASRDRGQAGELFF.

The chain employs TRBV27 and TRBJ1-1, with 7 positions matching TRBD1. Per the germline V gene, CDR1 is MNHEY and CDR2 is SMNVEV (reference sequence). The junction had 10 bases not matched to a gene; V was cut back by 5 bases and J by 10 bases. The CDR3 runs 13 residues. The chain's CDR3 is CASSGETGLRAFF. In DNA, the CDR3 is TGTGCCAGCAGTGGAGAGACAGGGTTAAGAGCTTTCTTT.

This rearrangement joins TRBV19 to TRBJ2-3; 8 positions agree with TRBD2. J was trimmed by 4 bases and V by 3 bases; bases with no gene match: 3. The CDR3 loop spans 14 amino acids. Germline assignment: CDR1 LNHDA and CDR2 SQIVND (reference sequence). CDR3 loop: CASSIGGLADTQYF. CDR3 DNA sequence: TGTGCCAGTAGTATTGGGGGACTAGCAGATACGCAGTATTTT.

V is TRBV4-3 and J is TRBJ1-2; the D is unclear. Germline values: CDR1 LGHNA, CDR2 YSLEER. V was cut by 0 bases and J by 4 bases, with 12 bases left in between. The CDR3 runs to 15 residues. The CDR3 DNA reads as TGCGCCAGCAGCCAAGATGAGAGAACCCGCTATGGCTACACCTTC. This encodes CASSQDERTRYGYTF.

The genes are TRBV5-1 and TRBJ2-7; TRBD2 matches 12 bases. Trimming took 0 bases from V and 7 from J; bases not matched to a gene: 5. In germline, CDR1 is SGHRS, CDR2 YFSETQ. The CDR3 is 15 amino acids. CDR3 nucleotide sequence: TGCGCCAGCAGCTTGGAAGGCCTAGCGGGAGGGGAGCAGTACTTC. Translated, it gives CASSLEGLAGGEQYF.

V and J are TRBV7-3 and TRBJ2-6; TRBD2 is a possible D gene (6 bases). The CDR3 is 16 residues long. Per the germline V gene, CDR1 is SGHTA and CDR2 is FQGTGA. V lost 3 bases and J lost 1, with 10 bases in between. The CDR3 nucleotides read TGTGCCAGCAGCTTCGACGGGACTTCTGGGGCCAACGTCCTGACTTTC. Encoded protein: CASSFDGTSGANVLTF.

The chain recombines TRBV4-1 with TRBJ2-3; 10 positions match TRBD2. The CDR3 has 16 amino acids. Trimming cost V 0 bases and J 2 bases; bases outside gene matches: 2. Germline V gives CDR1 MGHRA, CDR2 YSYEKL. The CDR3 spells CASSQDLAGATDTQYF. DNA for the CDR3: TGCGCCAGCAGCCAAGATCTAGCGGGGGCCACAGATACGCAGTATTTT.

The V gene is TRBV30, the J gene TRBJ1-1; the D is unclear. The CDR3 is 15 residues long. The ends were cut back, 3 bases at V and 1 base at J, with 15 bases in the middle. Germline assignment: CDR1 GTSNPN and CDR2 SVGIG (reference sequence). The CDR3 nucleotides read TGTGCCTGGAGACTCGAGGGTCTTGAGAACACTGAAGCTTTCTTT. Amino acid sequence: CAWRLEGLENTEAFF.